Below are 2 T cell receptor beta chains sequenced from a single sample in a study of blood T cell repertoires in COVID-19. Libraries were prepared by immunoSEQ multiplex PCR; TCRdb keeps only in-frame clonotypes and omits some of them. The table records tens of thousands of clones, 80% to 90% of them present only once. The sequenced material came from peripheral blood. These receptors were taken from a human donor in a cohort sampled during active COVID-19.

V usage is TRBV7-9 and J usage is TRBJ2-1; D is undetermined. The CDR3 loop spans 9 amino acids. Germline CDR1 and CDR2: SEHNR and FQNEAQ (reference sequence). V lost 8 bases and J lost 10, with 6 bases in between. This chain's CDR3 is CASPQEQFF. The DNA for the CDR3 is TGTGCCAGCCCCCAGGAGCAGTTCTTC.

This rearrangement joins TRBV5-1 to TRBJ2-7, with D perhaps matching TRBD1 (5 bases). The CDR3 runs 14 residues. The germline V gene encodes CDR1 SGHRS and CDR2 YFSETQ. Trimming pared 0 bases from V and 3 bases from J, leaving 10 bases between. The CDR3 coding sequence is TGCGCCAGCAGCTTGGAGCAGGGCTACTACGAGCAGTACTTC. It codes for CASSLEQGYYEQYF.